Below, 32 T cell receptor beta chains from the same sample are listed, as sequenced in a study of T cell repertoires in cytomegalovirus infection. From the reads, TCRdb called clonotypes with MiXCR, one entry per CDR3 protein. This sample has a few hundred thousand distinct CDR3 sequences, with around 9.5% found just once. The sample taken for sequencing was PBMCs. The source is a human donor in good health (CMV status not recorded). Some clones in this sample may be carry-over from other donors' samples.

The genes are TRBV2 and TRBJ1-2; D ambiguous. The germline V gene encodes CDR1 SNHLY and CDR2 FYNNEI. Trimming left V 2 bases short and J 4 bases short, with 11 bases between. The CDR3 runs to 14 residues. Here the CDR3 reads CASSEKGWGYGYTF. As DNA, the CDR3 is TGTGCCAGCAGTGAAAAGGGTTGGGGCTATGGCTACACCTTC.

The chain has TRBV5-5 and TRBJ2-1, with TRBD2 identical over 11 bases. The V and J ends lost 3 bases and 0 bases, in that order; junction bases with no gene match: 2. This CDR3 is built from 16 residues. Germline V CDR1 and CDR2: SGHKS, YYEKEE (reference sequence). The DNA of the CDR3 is TGTGCCAGCAGCTGGGGACTAGCGGACTCCTACAATGAGCAGTTCTTC. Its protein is CASSWGLADSYNEQFF.

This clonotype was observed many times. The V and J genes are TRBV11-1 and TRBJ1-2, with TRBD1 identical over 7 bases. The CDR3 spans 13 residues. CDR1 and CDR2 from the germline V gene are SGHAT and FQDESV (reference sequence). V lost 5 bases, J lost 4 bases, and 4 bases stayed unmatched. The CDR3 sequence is CASSNGTAYGYTF. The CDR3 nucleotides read TGTGCCAGCAGCAACGGGACAGCCTATGGCTACACCTTC.

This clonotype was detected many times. This chain's CDR3 is CASSSRSDRVVNQPQHF. CDR3 nucleotide sequence: TGTGCCAGCAGCTCAAGGTCCGACAGGGTTGTCAATCAGCCCCAGCATTTT. This chain connects TRBV7-2 to TRBJ1-5; 7 positions match TRBD1. The CDR3 has 17 amino acids. After removal of 4 bases from V and 3 bases from J, the junction contained 12 bases not matched to a gene. The germline gives CDR1 SGHTA, CDR2 FQGNSA.

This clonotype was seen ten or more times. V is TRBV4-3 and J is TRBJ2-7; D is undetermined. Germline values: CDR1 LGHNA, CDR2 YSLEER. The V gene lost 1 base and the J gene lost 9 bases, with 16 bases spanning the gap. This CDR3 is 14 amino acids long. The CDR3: CASSQVGSPSRQYF. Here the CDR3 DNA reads TGCGCCAGCAGCCAAGTCGGCAGTCCATCTCGGCAGTACTTC.

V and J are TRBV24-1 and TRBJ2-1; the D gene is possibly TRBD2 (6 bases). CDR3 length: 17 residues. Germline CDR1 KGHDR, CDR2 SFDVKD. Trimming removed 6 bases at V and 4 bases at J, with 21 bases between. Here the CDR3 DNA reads TGTGCCACCAGTTCCCCAACAGGAATCGGACTATACAATGAGCAGTTCTTC. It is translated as CATSSPTGIGLYNEQFF.

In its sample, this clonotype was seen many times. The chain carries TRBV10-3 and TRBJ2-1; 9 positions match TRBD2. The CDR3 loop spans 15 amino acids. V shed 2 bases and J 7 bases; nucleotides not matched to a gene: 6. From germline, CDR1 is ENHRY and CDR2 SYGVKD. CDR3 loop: CAISELAGTWNEQFF. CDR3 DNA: TGTGCCATCAGTGAGCTAGCGGGAACATGGAATGAGCAGTTCTTC.

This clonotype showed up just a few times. CDR3 region: CASSLVGPRRNEQYF. The DNA for the CDR3 is TGTGCCAGCAGCTTGGTGGGACCCCGGAGGAACGAGCAGTACTTC. The chain links TRBV5-6 to TRBJ2-7; D may match TRBD1 or TRBD2 (5 bases each). V dropped 0 bases and J dropped 5 bases, with 15 bases sitting between them. The germline V gene encodes CDR1 SGHDT and CDR2 YYEEEE. This CDR3 region has 15 residues. Using reference TRBV5-6 and TRBJ2-7 for the parts outside the CDR3, the full variable domain is DAGVTQSPTHLIKTRGQQVTLRCSPKSGHDTVSWYQQALGQGPQFIFQYYEEEERQRGNFPDRFSGHQFPNYSSELNVNALLLGDSALYLCASSLVGPRRNEQYFGPGTRLTVT.

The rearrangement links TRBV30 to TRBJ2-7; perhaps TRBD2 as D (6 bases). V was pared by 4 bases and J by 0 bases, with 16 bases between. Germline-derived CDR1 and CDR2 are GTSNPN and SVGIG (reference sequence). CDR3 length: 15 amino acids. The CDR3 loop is CAWNPGGLSSYEQYF. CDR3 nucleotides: TGTGCCTGGAATCCCGGGGGTCTAAGCTCCTACGAGCAGTACTTC.

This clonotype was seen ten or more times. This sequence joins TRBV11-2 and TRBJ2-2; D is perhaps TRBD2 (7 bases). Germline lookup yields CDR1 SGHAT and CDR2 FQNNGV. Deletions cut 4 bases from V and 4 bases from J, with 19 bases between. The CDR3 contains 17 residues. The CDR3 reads CASSSRGGGLSTGELFF. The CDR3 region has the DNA TGTGCCAGCAGCTCCCGTGGCGGGGGCCTCTCCACCGGGGAGCTGTTTTTT.

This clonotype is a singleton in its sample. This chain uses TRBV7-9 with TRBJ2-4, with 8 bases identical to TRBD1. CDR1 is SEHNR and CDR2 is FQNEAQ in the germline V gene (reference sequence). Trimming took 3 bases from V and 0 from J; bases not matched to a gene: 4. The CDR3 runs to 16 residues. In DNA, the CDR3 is TGTGCCAGCAGCTTGGGACAGGACTTAGCCAAAAACATTCAGTACTTC. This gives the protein CASSLGQDLAKNIQYF.

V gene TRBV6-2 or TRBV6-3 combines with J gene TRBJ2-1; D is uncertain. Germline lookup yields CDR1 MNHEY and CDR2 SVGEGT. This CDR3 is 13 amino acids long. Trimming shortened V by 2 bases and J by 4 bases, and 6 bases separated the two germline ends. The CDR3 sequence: CASSYLVYNEQFF. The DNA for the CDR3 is TGTGCCAGCAGTTACCTGGTATACAATGAGCAGTTCTTC.

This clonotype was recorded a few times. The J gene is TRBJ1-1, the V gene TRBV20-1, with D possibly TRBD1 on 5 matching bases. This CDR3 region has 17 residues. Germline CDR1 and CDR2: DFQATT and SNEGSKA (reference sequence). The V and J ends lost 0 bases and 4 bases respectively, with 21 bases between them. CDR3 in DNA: TGCAGTGCTAGAGATCCCGGGAGGGGCGCGCGTCTCACTGAAGCTTTCTTT. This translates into CSARDPGRGARLTEAFF.

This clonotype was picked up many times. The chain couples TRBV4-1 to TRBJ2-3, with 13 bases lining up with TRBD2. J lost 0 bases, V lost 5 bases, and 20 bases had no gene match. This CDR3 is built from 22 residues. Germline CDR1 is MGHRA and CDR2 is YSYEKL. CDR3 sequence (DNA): TGCGCCAGCAGCTTCGGACTAGCGGGAGTTCCGGAGATACCCGCTAGCACAGATACGCAGTATTTT. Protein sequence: CASSFGLAGVPEIPASTDTQYF.

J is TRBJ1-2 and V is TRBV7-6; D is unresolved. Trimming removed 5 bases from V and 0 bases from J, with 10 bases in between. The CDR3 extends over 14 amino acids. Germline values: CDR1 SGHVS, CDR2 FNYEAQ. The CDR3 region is CASSPSEANYGYTF. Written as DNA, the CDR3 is TGTGCCAGCAGCCCCTCAGAAGCTAACTATGGCTACACCTTC.

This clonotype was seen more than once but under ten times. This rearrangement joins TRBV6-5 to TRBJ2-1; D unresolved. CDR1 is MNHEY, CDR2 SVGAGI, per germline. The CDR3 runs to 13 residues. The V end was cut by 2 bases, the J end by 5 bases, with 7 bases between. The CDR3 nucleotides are TGTGCCAGCAGTTACCTTGGTAACAATGAGCAGTTCTTC. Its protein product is CASSYLGNNEQFF.

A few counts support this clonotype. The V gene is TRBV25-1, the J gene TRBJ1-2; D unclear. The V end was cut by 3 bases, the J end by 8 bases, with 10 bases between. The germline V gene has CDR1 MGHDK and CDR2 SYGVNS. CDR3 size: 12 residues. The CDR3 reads CASSDGVWGYTF. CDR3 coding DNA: TGTGCCAGCAGTGACGGGGTTTGGGGCTACACCTTC.

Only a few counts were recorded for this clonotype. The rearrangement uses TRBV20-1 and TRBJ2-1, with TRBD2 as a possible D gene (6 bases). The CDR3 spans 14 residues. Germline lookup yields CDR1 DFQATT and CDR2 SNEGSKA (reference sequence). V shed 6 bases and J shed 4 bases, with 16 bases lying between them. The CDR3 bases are TGCAGTGCGAAAGAACTAGCAGTTTACAATGAGCAGTTCTTC. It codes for CSAKELAVYNEQFF.

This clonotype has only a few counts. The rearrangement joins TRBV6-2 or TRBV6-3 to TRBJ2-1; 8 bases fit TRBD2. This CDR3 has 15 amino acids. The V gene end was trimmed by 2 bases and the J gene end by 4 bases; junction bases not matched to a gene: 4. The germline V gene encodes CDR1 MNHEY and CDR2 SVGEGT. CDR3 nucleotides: TGTGCCAGCAGTTACCGGAGCGGGGGATACAATGAGCAGTTCTTC. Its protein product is CASSYRSGGYNEQFF.

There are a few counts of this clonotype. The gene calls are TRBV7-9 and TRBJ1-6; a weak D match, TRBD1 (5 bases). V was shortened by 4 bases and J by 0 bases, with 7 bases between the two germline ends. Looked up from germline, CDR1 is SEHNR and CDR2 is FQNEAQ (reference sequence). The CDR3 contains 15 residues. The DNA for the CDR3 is TGTGCCAGCAGCTCCGACAGCTCCTATAATTCACCCCTCCACTTT. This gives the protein CASSSDSSYNSPLHF.

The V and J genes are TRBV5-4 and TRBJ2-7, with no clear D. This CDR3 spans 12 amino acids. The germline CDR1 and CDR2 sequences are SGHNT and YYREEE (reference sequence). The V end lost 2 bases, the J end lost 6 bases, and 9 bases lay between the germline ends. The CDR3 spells CASSFGSGEQYF. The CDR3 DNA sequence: TGTGCCAGCAGCTTCGGGTCGGGCGAGCAGTACTTC.

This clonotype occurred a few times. The CDR3 sequence is CATSREPGYEQYF. The DNA of the CDR3 is TGTGCCACCAGCAGAGAGCCAGGGTACGAGCAGTACTTC. The rearrangement joins TRBV15 to TRBJ2-7; tentatively, D is TRBD1 (5 bases). V lost 0 bases and J 4 bases, leaving 7 bases between the germline ends. The CDR3 sequence is 13 residues long. Germline loops: CDR1 LNHNV, CDR2 YYDKDF (reference sequence).

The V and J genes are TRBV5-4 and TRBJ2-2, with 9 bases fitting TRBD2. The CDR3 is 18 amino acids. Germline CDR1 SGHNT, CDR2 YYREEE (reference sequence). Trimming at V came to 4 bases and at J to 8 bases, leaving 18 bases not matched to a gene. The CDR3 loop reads CASSPEGRGGLASGELFF. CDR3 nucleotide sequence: TGTGCCAGCAGCCCGGAGGGGCGGGGGGGCCTAGCGTCGGGGGAGCTGTTTTTT.

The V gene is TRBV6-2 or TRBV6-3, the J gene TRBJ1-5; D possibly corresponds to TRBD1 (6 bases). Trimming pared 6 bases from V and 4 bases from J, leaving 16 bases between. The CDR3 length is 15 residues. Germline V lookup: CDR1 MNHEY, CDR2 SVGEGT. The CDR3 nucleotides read TGTGCCAGCAGCCCTACAGGGAACCTGAATCAGCCCCAGCATTTT. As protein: CASSPTGNLNQPQHF.

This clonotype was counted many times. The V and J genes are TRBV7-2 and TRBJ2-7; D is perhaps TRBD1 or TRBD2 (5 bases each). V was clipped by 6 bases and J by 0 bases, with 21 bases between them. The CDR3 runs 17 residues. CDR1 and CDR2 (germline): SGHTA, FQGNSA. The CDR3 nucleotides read TGTGCCAGCAGTTCCCGGGACGCACACCTTTTCTCCTACGAGCAGTACTTC. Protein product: CASSSRDAHLFSYEQYF.

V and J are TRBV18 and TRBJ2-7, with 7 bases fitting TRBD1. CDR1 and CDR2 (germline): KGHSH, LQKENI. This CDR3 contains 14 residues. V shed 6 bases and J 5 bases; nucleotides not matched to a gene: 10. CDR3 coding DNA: TGTGCCAGCTCCCCCAAGACAGGGAACCACGAGCAGTACTTC. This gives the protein CASSPKTGNHEQYF. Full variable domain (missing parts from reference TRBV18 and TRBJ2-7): NAGVMQNPRHLVRRRGQEARLRCSPMKGHSHVYWYRQLPEEGLKFMVYLQKENIIDESGMPKERFSAEFPKEGPSILRIQQVVRGDSAAYFCASSPKTGNHEQYFGPGTRLTVT.

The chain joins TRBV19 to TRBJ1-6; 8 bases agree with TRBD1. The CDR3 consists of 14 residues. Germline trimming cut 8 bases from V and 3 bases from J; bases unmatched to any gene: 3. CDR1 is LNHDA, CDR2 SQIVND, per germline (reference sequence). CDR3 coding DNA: TGTGCCAGTTCGACAGGGGACTATAATTCACCCCTCCACTTT. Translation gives CASSTGDYNSPLHF.

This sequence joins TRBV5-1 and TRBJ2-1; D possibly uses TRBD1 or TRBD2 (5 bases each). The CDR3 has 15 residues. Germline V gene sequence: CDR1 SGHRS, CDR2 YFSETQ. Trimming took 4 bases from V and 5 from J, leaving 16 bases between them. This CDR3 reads CASSPHGTDHNEQFF. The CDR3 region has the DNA TGCGCCAGCAGCCCCCATGGGACGGACCACAATGAGCAGTTCTTC.

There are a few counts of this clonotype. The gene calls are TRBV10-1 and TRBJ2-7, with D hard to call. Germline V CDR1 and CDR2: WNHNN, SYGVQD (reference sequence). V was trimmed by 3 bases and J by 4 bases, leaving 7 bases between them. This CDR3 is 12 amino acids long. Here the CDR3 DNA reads TGCGCCAGCAGTGAAGGGTTTTACGAGCAGTACTTC. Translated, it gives CASSEGFYEQYF.

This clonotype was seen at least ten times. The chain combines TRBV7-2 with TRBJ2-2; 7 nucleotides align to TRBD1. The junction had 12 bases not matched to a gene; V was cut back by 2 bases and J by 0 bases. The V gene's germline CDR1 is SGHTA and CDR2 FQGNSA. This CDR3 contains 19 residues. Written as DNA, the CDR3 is TGTGCCAGCAGCTTAAGGACAGGCCAAACAAAGACGAACACCGGGGAGCTGTTTTTT. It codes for CASSLRTGQTKTNTGELFF.

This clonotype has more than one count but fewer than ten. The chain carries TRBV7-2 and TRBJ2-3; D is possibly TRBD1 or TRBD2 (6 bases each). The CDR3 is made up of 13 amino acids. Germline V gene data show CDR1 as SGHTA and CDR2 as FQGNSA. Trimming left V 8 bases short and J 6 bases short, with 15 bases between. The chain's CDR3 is CASRYIGGDTQYF. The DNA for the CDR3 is TGTGCCAGCCGCTATATAGGGGGGGATACGCAGTATTTT. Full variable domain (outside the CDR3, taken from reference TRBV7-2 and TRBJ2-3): GAGVSQSPSNKVTEKGKDVELRCDPISGHTALYWYRQSLGQGLEFLIYFQGNSAPDKSGLPSDRFSAERTGGSVSTLTIQRTQQEDSAVYLCASRYIGGDTQYFGPGTRLTVL.

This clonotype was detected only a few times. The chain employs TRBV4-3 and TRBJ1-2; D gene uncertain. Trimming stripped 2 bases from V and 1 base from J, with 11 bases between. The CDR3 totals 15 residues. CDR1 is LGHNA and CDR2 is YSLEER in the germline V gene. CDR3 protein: CASSQLDGNNYGYTF. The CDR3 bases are TGCGCCAGCAGCCAACTGGACGGGAATAACTATGGCTACACCTTC.